This record covers a single TCR beta chain. The antigen is undetermined. This sample stems from a study of shared clonotypes between healthy human individuals. The CDR3 runs to 17 residues. Germline V gene data show CDR1 as MNHEY and CDR2 as SMNVEV (reference sequence). After removal of 5 bases from V and 0 bases from J, the junction contained 13 bases not matched to a gene. Naive CD8 isolation took CD45RO-negative cells positively selected for CCR7 and excluded terminally differentiated effector memory CD45RA+ cells. Donors, without exception, were Caucasian adults residing in Nashville, Tennessee. Overall study results and limits: For naive CD4 cells, roughly 4.8% of clonotypes were shared across a handful of donors.

An assay was performed, and its level was deep. For each subset, genomic DNA was distributed in equal portions over several immunoSEQ plates. Generated by immunoSEQ multiplex PCR, the TCRdb table keeps only in-frame clones and is missing some. The profile shows hundreds of thousands of clones, about 98% of them singletons. Specimen: naive CD8+ T cells sorted from blood. The origin of this receptor is a man aged 25 to 45 in good health. V gene TRBV27 combines with J gene TRBJ2-7, with 7 bases lining up with TRBD1. The chain's CDR3 is CASSPLTATGNSYEQYF. The CDR3 DNA sequence: TGTGCCAGCAGTCCCCTTACAGCGACAGGGAACTCCTACGAGCAGTACTTC.